This passage covers 23 T cell receptor beta chains from one sample sequenced in a study of T cell changes during pregnancy in multiple sclerosis. Some clones are missing from TCRdb's copy, which holds only in-frame ones; the method was immunoSEQ multiplex PCR. The sample lists about 55,000 clones; 93% were seen once. This sample comprised CD8+ T cells from peripheral blood mononuclear cells, obtained in the second trimester of pregnancy. Every receptor here comes from a female donor with multiple sclerosis, enrolled in a pregnancy study.

The rearrangement links TRBV12-5 to TRBJ2-2, with D unresolved. V was clipped by 7 bases and J by 5 bases, with 17 bases between them. Germline CDR1 LGHNT, CDR2 FRNRAP. The CDR3 loop spans 15 amino acids. The CDR3 DNA follows: TGTGCTAGTGACTCTGGAGTAGCCCTGACCGGGGAGCTGTTTTTT. Amino acids: CASDSGVALTGELFF.

The DNA for the CDR3 is TGCGCCAGCAGCTTGGCCGCGATTCCCAATGAAGCTTTCTTT. It codes for CASSLAAIPNEAFF. The chain recombines TRBV5-1 with TRBJ1-1; D is uncertain. The CDR3 loop spans 14 amino acids. V was pared by 0 bases and J by 7 bases, with 13 bases between. Germline lookup yields CDR1 SGHRS and CDR2 YFSETQ.

The chain recombines TRBV13 with TRBJ2-3, with TRBD2 matching over 10 bases. Germline V gene data show CDR1 as PRHDT and CDR2 as FYEKMQ (reference sequence). CDR3 length: 16 residues. With 3 bases clipped from V and 4 bases from J, the junction kept 7 bases outside the gene matches. The CDR3 loop reads CASSLERGGRSDTQYF. The CDR3 region has the DNA TGTGCCAGCAGCTTGGAGCGGGGGGGCCGCTCAGATACGCAGTATTTT.

The CDR3 reads CASSGTTGFGYTF. In DNA form, the CDR3 reads TGTGCCAGCAGTGGGACAACAGGGTTTGGCTACACCTTC. This chain connects TRBV2 to TRBJ1-2, with D perhaps matching TRBD1 (6 bases). Trimming took 4 bases from V and 7 from J, leaving 13 bases between them. The CDR3 is 13 amino acids. The germline V gene encodes CDR1 SNHLY and CDR2 FYNNEI.

V usage is TRBV5-4 and J usage is TRBJ1-1; TRBD1 matches 7 bases. Germline V lookup: CDR1 SGHNT, CDR2 YYREEE (reference sequence). Trimming removed 0 bases from V and 2 bases from J; junction bases left unmatched: 4. This CDR3 spans 15 amino acids. CDR3 DNA sequence: TGTGCCAGCAGCTTGGGGACAGGTGTAAACACTGAAGCTTTCTTT. Amino acids: CASSLGTGVNTEAFF.

V and J are TRBV9 and TRBJ1-1; 12 nucleotides agree with TRBD1. This CDR3 is built from 15 residues. J lost 5 bases, V lost 3 bases, and 5 bases had no gene match. Germline CDR1 and CDR2: SGDLS and YYNGEE. The CDR3 sequence: CASSAGTGGGTEAFF. The CDR3 DNA is TGTGCCAGCAGCGCTGGGACAGGGGGCGGGACTGAAGCTTTCTTT.

The chain recombines TRBV15 with TRBJ2-5, with a possible D match to TRBD2 (5 bases). The germline V and J ends were trimmed by 5 bases and 6 bases, with 13 bases remaining between them. This CDR3 has 13 residues. From germline, CDR1 is LNHNV and CDR2 YYDKDF (reference sequence). The CDR3 DNA is TGTGCCACCAGCCGGATCCTCGGGAAGACCCAGTACTTC. Translated, it gives CATSRILGKTQYF.

The CDR3 spells CASSHTGGNADTQYF. Here the CDR3 DNA reads TGCGCCAGCAGCCACACCGGCGGCAACGCAGATACGCAGTATTTT. The gene calls are TRBV4-3 and TRBJ2-3; no clear D. The ends were cut back, 3 bases at V and 4 bases at J, with 14 bases in the middle. The CDR3 spans 15 residues. Germline V gene lookup returns CDR1 LGHNA and CDR2 YSLEER.

For the CDR3, the DNA is TGCGCCAGCAGCTTTCGGGGTAGCGGGATAGTCGATGAGCAGTTCTTC. It yields the protein CASSFRGSGIVDEQFF. The chain couples TRBV5-1 to TRBJ2-1, with 8 bases lining up with TRBD2. Germline V lookup: CDR1 SGHRS, CDR2 YFSETQ. Germline trimming cut 2 bases from V and 8 bases from J; bases unmatched to any gene: 12. This CDR3 contains 16 residues. Using reference TRBV5-1 and TRBJ2-1 for the parts outside the CDR3, the full variable domain is KAGVTQTPRYLIKTRGQQVTLSCSPISGHRSVSWYQQTPGQGLQFLFEYFSETQRNKGNFPGRFSGRQFSNSRSEMNVSTLELGDSALYLCASSFRGSGIVDEQFFGPGTRLTVL.

The rearrangement links TRBV6-1 to TRBJ1-2; TRBD1 matches 11 bases. V was pared by 6 bases and J by 3 bases, with 6 bases of the junction left unmatched. CDR1 is MNHNS, CDR2 SASEGT, per germline. This CDR3 is built from 15 residues. This chain's CDR3 is CASRGWTGGYYGYTF. For the CDR3, the DNA is TGTGCCAGCAGGGGCTGGACAGGGGGCTACTATGGCTACACCTTC.

The rearrangement uses TRBV5-1 and TRBJ2-1; 9 bases align to TRBD2. The CDR3 has 20 residues. The germline gives CDR1 SGHRS, CDR2 YFSETQ. Trimming cost V 1 base and J 3 bases; bases outside gene matches: 17. CDR3 in DNA: TGCGCCAGCAGCTTGTCCCCCGGGGAGGGGAGCGGGAGGCACTACAATGAGCAGTTCTTC. As protein: CASSLSPGEGSGRHYNEQFF.

This rearrangement joins TRBV4-3 to TRBJ2-1, with 7 bases identical to TRBD1. Germline lookup yields CDR1 LGHNA and CDR2 YSLEER. Trimming at V came to 4 bases and at J to 7 bases, leaving 4 bases not matched to a gene. This CDR3 has 13 residues. CDR3 DNA sequence: TGCGCCAGCAGCCCGGGACAGAAGAATGAGCAGTTCTTC. This gives the protein CASSPGQKNEQFF.

J is TRBJ2-3 and V is TRBV29-1; 12 nucleotides match TRBD2. In germline, CDR1 is SQVTM, CDR2 ANQGSEA. Trimming took 3 bases from V and 6 from J; bases not matched to a gene: 13. The CDR3 is 17 residues long. CDR3 loop: CSVEQPKTSGSWDTQYF. The CDR3 DNA sequence: TGCAGCGTTGAGCAACCGAAGACTAGCGGGAGTTGGGATACGCAGTATTTT.

The chain links TRBV29-1 to TRBJ2-1; D is ambiguous. V lost 6 bases and J lost 7, with 10 bases in between. The CDR3 extends over 11 amino acids. CDR1 and CDR2 (germline): SQVTM, ANQGSEA. CDR3 coding DNA: TGCAGCGTCTTAGCTCGGAATGAGCAGTTCTTC. Its protein is CSVLARNEQFF.

The chain links TRBV28 to TRBJ2-3; 13 nucleotides line up with TRBD2. The CDR3 contains 16 residues. V shed 6 bases, J shed 4 bases, and the junction held 7 bases outside the gene matches. The germline V gene has CDR1 MDHEN and CDR2 SYDVKM. CDR3 nucleotides: TGTGCCAGCAGCTGGGGACTAGCGGGACGGGCAGATACGCAGTATTTT. It encodes CASSWGLAGRADTQYF. Full variable domain (remainder filled in from reference TRBV28 and TRBJ2-3): DVKVTQSSRYLVKRTGEKVFLECVQDMDHENMFWYRQDPGLGLRLIYFSYDVKMKEKGDIPEGYSVSREKKERFSLILESASTNQTSMYLCASSWGLAGRADTQYFGPGTRLTVL.

The chain links TRBV4-3 to TRBJ2-7; 8 bases map to TRBD2. The CDR3 sequence is 17 residues long. CDR1 is LGHNA, CDR2 YSLEER, per germline. The J segment lost 2 bases and the V segment lost 3 bases, leaving 12 bases of the junction unmatched. The CDR3 nucleotides are TGCGCCAGCAGCCAGGAGGGGTTCGGGGGGGCCACCTACGAGCAGTACTTC. Translating it yields CASSQEGFGGATYEQYF.

The chain uses TRBV9 and TRBJ2-2; 8 nucleotides align to TRBD1. This CDR3 is 13 amino acids long. CDR1 SGDLS and CDR2 YYNGEE come from the germline V gene. After removal of 10 bases from V and 5 bases from J, the junction contained 7 bases not matched to a gene. The CDR3 loop is CASGTGQTGELFF. The CDR3 region has the DNA TGTGCCTCCGGGACAGGTCAGACCGGGGAGCTGTTTTTT.

CDR3 coding DNA: TGCGCCAGCAGGCGCCACGATCAAGATACGCAGTATTTT. This gives the protein CASRRHDQDTQYF. V is TRBV10-1 and J is TRBJ2-3, with D uncertain. There are 13 residues in the CDR3. Trimming cost V 6 bases and J 5 bases, with 12 bases left between them. Looked up from germline, CDR1 is WNHNN and CDR2 is SYGVQD (reference sequence).

The V call is TRBV2, the J call TRBJ2-7; D is undetermined. The CDR3 extends over 15 amino acids. The V end lost 7 bases, the J end lost 5 bases, and 21 bases lay between the germline ends. Germline lookup yields CDR1 SNHLY and CDR2 FYNNEI. The CDR3 is CASIHYATAAHEQYF. The CDR3 nucleotides read TGTGCCAGCATCCATTACGCTACCGCCGCCCACGAGCAGTACTTC.

This chain uses TRBV2 with TRBJ2-2; TRBD1 matches 8 bases. Unmatched junction bases numbered 11, after V lost 4 bases and J lost 7 bases. Germline V lookup: CDR1 SNHLY, CDR2 FYNNEI. The CDR3 has 16 amino acids. Written as DNA, the CDR3 is TGTGCCAGCAGTGGAACGATGGGACAGGTCGTCGGGGAGCTGTTTTTT. The encoded protein is CASSGTMGQVVGELFF.

The V and J genes are TRBV28 and TRBJ1-2; the D gene is possibly TRBD1 (6 bases). The V gene's germline CDR1 is MDHEN and CDR2 SYDVKM. V was trimmed by 8 bases and J by 6 bases, leaving 16 bases between them. The CDR3 is 13 residues long. CDR3 in amino acids: CASAWGGADGYTF. The CDR3 nucleotides read TGTGCCAGCGCCTGGGGGGGCGCGGATGGCTACACCTTC.

V usage is TRBV2 and J usage is TRBJ2-7; D possibly corresponds to TRBD1 (5 bases). This CDR3 has 17 amino acids. The ends were cut back, 2 bases at V and 3 bases at J, with 20 bases in the middle. CDR1 and CDR2 from the germline V gene are SNHLY and FYNNEI. This chain's CDR3 is CASSEFTPTAGNYEQYF. DNA of the CDR3: TGTGCCAGCAGTGAATTTACCCCGACAGCCGGAAACTACGAGCAGTACTTC.

This clone was seen just once. This chain connects TRBV27 to TRBJ1-5; D possibly corresponds to TRBD1 (5 bases). Germline V lookup: CDR1 MNHEY, CDR2 SMNVEV (reference sequence). The CDR3 length is 13 residues. The germline V and J ends were trimmed by 5 bases and 4 bases, with 9 bases remaining between them. DNA for the CDR3: TGTGCCAGCAGTCCCTCAGGGAATCAGCCCCAGCATTTT. Amino acids: CASSPSGNQPQHF.